Listed here is a single T cell receptor (beta chain). Its antigen is still unknown. Trimming stripped 4 bases from V and 8 bases from J, with 33 bases between. The CDR3 length is 20 residues. Germline V gene lookup returns CDR1 MGHRA and CDR2 YSYEKL. The data originate from a study of PD-1 blockade in classical Hodgkin lymphoma. Overall study context: On a schedule of every 2 weeks, patients received nivolumab 3 mg/kg intravenously.

Some clones are missing from TCRdb's copy, which holds only in-frame ones; the method was immunoSEQ multiplex PCR. The sample lists more than 30,000 clones; about 91% were seen once. Study conclusions and caveats: CD4+ TCR diversity climbed significantly by C4D1, unlike CD8+ TCR diversity.

Each patient relapsed following autologous stem cell transplantation, and prior brentuximab vedotin exposure differed. Best responses included complete response and partial response; otherwise, the best response was progressive disease. The clonotype originates from a human donor with classical Hodgkin lymphoma. The chain joins TRBV4-1 to TRBJ2-1; D possibly corresponds to TRBD2 (5 bases). The source material was peripheral blood mononuclear cells (PBMCs), sampled before the second cycle of nivolumab. The CDR3 is CASSRRPQLPAALGRDEQFF. The CDR3 nucleotides read TGCGCCAGCAGCCGCCGACCCCAATTGCCGGCGGCTCTAGGGCGGGATGAGCAGTTCTTC.